This T cell receptor (beta chain) was profiled in a study of blood T cell repertoires in COVID-19. In the original workflow: Quantification of nucleated cells was approximated via reference gene primer amplification. Method: immunoSEQ multiplex PCR; TCRdb's copy keeps in-frame clones and lacks some. The V and J calls and the clone size are those of that table, but D and trimming were determined from the DNA. Of roughly 43,000 clones in the sample, 69% were seen once. V lost 5 bases to trimming and J lost 4 bases; unmatched junction nucleotides: 17. The CDR3 has 18 amino acids. Germline CDR1 is MNHEY and CDR2 is SVGEGT. This clone was picked up a small number of times.

The rearrangement links TRBV6-2 or TRBV6-3 to TRBJ2-7; 10 bases line up with TRBD1. The origin of this receptor is a man older than 75 with acute or convalescent COVID-19. Sequencing input: peripheral blood. CDR3 in amino acids: CASSSASLTDRGRYEQYF. CDR3 nucleotide sequence: TGTGCCAGCAGTAGCGCCAGCCTGACGGACAGGGGGAGGTACGAGCAGTACTTC.